Presented here are 21 T cell receptor beta chains from one specimen sequenced in a study of naive and memory T cell subsets. General study results and limits: Possibly reflecting memory cells re-expressing CD45RA, a few larger clonotypes occurred in naive repertoires, especially CD8.

An equimolar mix of two oligonucleotides served as the beta constant-region primer for TRBC1 and TRBC2. Ligated cDNA was amplified by four rounds of PCR with nested alpha and beta constant-region primers and SP2. MiXCR was run by TCRdb on the UMI-ligation and nested PCR reads, yielding one entry per CDR3 protein. The sample holds 120,000 to 150,000 distinct CDR3 sequences, approximately 24% seen once. What these receptors recognize is not known. Sample: naive CD4+ T cells from blood. Every receptor here comes from a human donor in good health.

This clonotype has a handful of counts. The chain carries TRBV7-8 and TRBJ2-7; either TRBD1 or TRBD2 may fit D (5 bases each). The V end was cut by 0 bases, the J end by 0 bases, with 18 bases between. The germline V gene encodes CDR1 SGHVS and CDR2 FQNEAQ. This CDR3 contains 18 residues. The CDR3: CASSLAQGRRYSSYEQYF. CDR3 DNA: TGTGCCAGCAGCTTAGCTCAGGGACGGCGGTATAGCTCCTACGAGCAGTACTTC.

This clonotype came up a few times. The rearrangement joins TRBV6-5 to TRBJ2-7, with 7 bases lining up with TRBD2. The CDR3 extends over 18 amino acids. The germline CDR1 and CDR2 sequences are MNHEY and SVGAGI. The V and J ends lost 5 bases and 1 base, in that order; junction bases with no gene match: 17. CDR3 sequence reads: CASSPSTYSGIGSYEQYF. The CDR3 region has the DNA TGTGCCAGCAGTCCATCCACGTACAGCGGGATAGGGTCCTACGAGCAGTACTTC.

This clonotype was counted at least ten times. This rearrangement joins TRBV10-3 to TRBJ2-7; TRBD1 agrees at 8 bases. V lost 8 bases and J lost 2; bases outside the gene matches: 5. CDR1 and CDR2 (germline): ENHRY, SYGVKD. The CDR3 has 13 amino acids. In DNA, the CDR3 is TGTGCCATCTTGGACAGGGTAACCTACGAGCAGTACTTC. It yields the protein CAILDRVTYEQYF.

This clonotype was detected ten times or more. The chain recombines TRBV9 with TRBJ2-1, with a weak D call TRBD2 (6 bases). There are 16 residues in the CDR3. Per the germline V gene, CDR1 is SGDLS and CDR2 is YYNGEE. V lost 4 bases, J lost 7 bases, and 21 bases lay in between. In DNA, the CDR3 is TGTGCCAGCAGCCTAACGTTGGTACTAGCCGAGAATGAGCAGTTCTTC. As protein: CASSLTLVLAENEQFF.

This chain connects TRBV10-3 to TRBJ2-7; D remains unclear. The V gene lost 0 bases and the J gene lost 3 bases, with 21 bases spanning the gap. The germline V gene has CDR1 ENHRY and CDR2 SYGVKD. This CDR3 comprises 18 residues. The CDR3 here is CAISESVLGYGILYEQYF. As DNA, the CDR3 is TGTGCCATCAGTGAGTCAGTGCTTGGGTACGGAATCCTCTACGAGCAGTACTTC.

This clonotype was seen more than once but under ten times. The gene calls are TRBV7-6 and TRBJ2-5, with TRBD1 matching over 10 bases. The V and J ends lost 1 base and 0 bases, in that order; junction bases with no gene match: 2. CDR1 and CDR2 from the germline V gene are SGHVS and FNYEAQ. CDR3 length equals 16 residues. The chain's CDR3 is CASSLGGQGNQETQYF. For the CDR3, the DNA is TGTGCCAGCAGCTTAGGGGGACAGGGGAACCAAGAGACCCAGTACTTC. Full variable domain (rest looked up from reference TRBV7-6 and TRBJ2-5): GAGVSQSPRYKVTKRGQDVALRCDPISGHVSLYWYRQALGQGPEFLTYFNYEAQQDKSGLPNDRFSAERPEGSISTLTIQRTEQRDSAMYRCASSLGGQGNQETQYFGPGTRLLVL.

V usage is TRBV18 and J usage is TRBJ2-5, with D unresolved. The CDR3 runs to 16 residues. Germline V gene data show CDR1 as KGHSH and CDR2 as LQKENI. Trimming shortened V by 5 bases and J by 7 bases, and 23 bases separated the two germline ends. CDR3 protein: CASSYELRAIPATQYF. CDR3 coding DNA: TGTGCCAGCTCATACGAGTTAAGGGCAATCCCTGCGACCCAGTACTTC.

The chain links TRBV20-1 to TRBJ1-1, with a weak D call TRBD1 (5 bases). This CDR3 contains 12 residues. Germline values: CDR1 DFQATT, CDR2 SNEGSKA (reference sequence). Trimming removed 3 bases from V and 2 bases from J, with 7 bases in between. The CDR3 loop is CSARGGNTEAFF. As DNA, the CDR3 is TGCAGTGCTAGGGGGGGTAACACTGAAGCTTTCTTT.

In regard to this clonotype: One junction end disagrees with the germline gene, perhaps due to a read error. The rearrangement joins TRBV29-1 to TRBJ2-5, with 8 bases that match TRBD2. The germline CDR1 and CDR2 sequences are SQVTM and ANQGSEA. The CDR3 runs to 13 residues. As DNA, the CDR3 is TGCAGCGTTCGGCAGGCTAGCGGGCCACTGGAAAACTTC. Residues: CSVRQASGPLENF.

At least ten counts were recorded for this clonotype. V is TRBV6-5 and J is TRBJ2-3, with TRBD1 as a possible D gene (6 bases). The CDR3 loop spans 14 amino acids. V lost 2 bases, J lost 0 bases, and 6 bases lay in between. The V gene's germline CDR1 is MNHEY and CDR2 SVGAGI. CDR3 in amino acids: CASSYGQSTDTQYF. As DNA, the CDR3 is TGTGCCAGCAGTTACGGACAGAGCACAGATACGCAGTATTTT.

V is TRBV6-5 and J is TRBJ2-1, with TRBD2 matching over 11 bases. The V segment lost 2 bases and the J segment 11 bases; nucleotides outside the gene matches: 14. The CDR3 spans 17 residues. CDR1 and CDR2 (germline): MNHEY, SVGAGI. CDR3 in DNA: TGTGCCAGCAGTTACACCCATAGCGGGAGGGCCGGATTGCAGCAGTTCTTC. The encoded protein is CASSYTHSGRAGLQQFF.

This clonotype was seen more than once but under ten times. The rearrangement links TRBV20-1 to TRBJ2-3; 11 bases align to TRBD2. The germline V gene encodes CDR1 DFQATT and CDR2 SNEGSKA (reference sequence). The CDR3 runs 16 residues. V trimming: 4 bases; J trimming: 2 bases; junction bases outside the gene matches: 8. CDR3 sequence (DNA): TGCAGTGCTAACACCGGGACTAGCGGATTCACAGATACGCAGTATTTT. Translation: CSANTGTSGFTDTQYF.

V usage is TRBV25-1 and J usage is TRBJ2-7; unclear D gene. The germline gives CDR1 MGHDK, CDR2 SYGVNS. The V end lost 2 bases, the J end lost 0 bases, and 11 bases lay between the germline ends. The CDR3 contains 15 residues. CDR3 nucleotides: TGTGCCAGCAGTGAAGTCGGACCCAGCTCCTACGAGCAGTACTTC. Translating it yields CASSEVGPSSYEQYF.

The V and J genes are TRBV6-1 and TRBJ2-7; D gene unclear. The CDR3 has 17 amino acids. From germline, CDR1 is MNHNS and CDR2 SASEGT. The V end lost 3 bases, the J end lost 2 bases, and 20 bases lay between the germline ends. In DNA form, the CDR3 reads TGTGCCAGCAGTGATTTTACAAGGGCCGCTAGTCCCTACGAGCAGTACTTC. This sequence encodes CASSDFTRAASPYEQYF.

This clonotype was detected a few times. This rearrangement joins TRBV28 to TRBJ2-5; possible D gene TRBD1, 5 bases. CDR3 length equals 14 residues. The V end lost 8 bases, the J end lost 2 bases, and 15 bases lay between the germline ends. The germline gives CDR1 MDHEN, CDR2 SYDVKM. The CDR3 DNA reads as TGTGCCAGCCGCGAGTGGGCAGGGCAAGAGACCCAGTACTTC. It translates to CASREWAGQETQYF.

The CDR3 nucleotides are TGTGCCAGCAGCCTGATTCAGGGGAGAGATACGCAGTATTTT. Translating gives CASSLIQGRDTQYF. The rearrangement joins TRBV3-1 to TRBJ2-3, with D possibly being TRBD1 (6 bases). Trimming removed 4 bases from V and 5 bases from J, with 13 bases in between. Germline CDR1 and CDR2: LGHDT and YNNKEL (reference sequence). This CDR3 has 14 amino acids.

The chain has TRBV6-6 and TRBJ2-3; unclear D gene. Germline CDR1 MNHNY, CDR2 SVGAGI (reference sequence). V was cut by 10 bases and J by 1 base, with 9 bases left in between. CDR3 length: 12 residues. CDR3 sequence reads: CAIGSRTDTQYF. For the CDR3, the DNA is TGTGCCATTGGCTCACGCACAGATACGCAGTATTTT.

A few counts support this clonotype. This sequence joins TRBV6-5 and TRBJ2-7; D gene ambiguous. The CDR3 loop spans 15 amino acids. The germline V gene encodes CDR1 MNHEY and CDR2 SVGAGI. V was cut by 0 bases and J by 1 base, with 10 bases left in between. The CDR3, as DNA: TGTGCCAGCAGTTACTCGGCAGGAAGATCCTACGAGCAGTACTTC. Amino acid sequence: CASSYSAGRSYEQYF.

The chain joins TRBV7-2 to TRBJ2-7; 9 bases line up with TRBD1. Germline CDR1 SGHTA, CDR2 FQGNSA. V lost 5 bases to trimming and J lost 2 bases; unmatched junction nucleotides: 4. The CDR3 runs 14 residues. This CDR3 reads CASSQTGGAYEQYF. The CDR3 nucleotides are TGTGCCAGCAGCCAGACAGGGGGAGCCTACGAGCAGTACTTC.

This clonotype was counted at least ten times. The rearrangement uses TRBV20-1 and TRBJ1-4, with D tentatively TRBD1 (5 bases). The germline CDR1 and CDR2 sequences are DFQATT and SNEGSKA (reference sequence). V was shortened by 2 bases and J by 5 bases, with 12 bases between the two germline ends. The CDR3 contains 14 residues. The CDR3: CSARLPGLNEKLFF. The CDR3 nucleotides read TGCAGTGCTAGATTACCGGGACTGAATGAAAAACTGTTTTTT.

The table lists this clonotype with a few counts. Written as DNA, the CDR3 is TGTGCCAGCAGCCCCCGGGACAGGGGCAACAATGAGCAGTTCTTC. This gives the protein CASSPRDRGNNEQFF. The chain links TRBV7-2 to TRBJ2-1; 10 bases match TRBD1. J lost 5 bases, V lost 5 bases, and 6 bases had no gene match. The CDR3 covers 15 residues. Germline V gene sequence: CDR1 SGHTA, CDR2 FQGNSA.